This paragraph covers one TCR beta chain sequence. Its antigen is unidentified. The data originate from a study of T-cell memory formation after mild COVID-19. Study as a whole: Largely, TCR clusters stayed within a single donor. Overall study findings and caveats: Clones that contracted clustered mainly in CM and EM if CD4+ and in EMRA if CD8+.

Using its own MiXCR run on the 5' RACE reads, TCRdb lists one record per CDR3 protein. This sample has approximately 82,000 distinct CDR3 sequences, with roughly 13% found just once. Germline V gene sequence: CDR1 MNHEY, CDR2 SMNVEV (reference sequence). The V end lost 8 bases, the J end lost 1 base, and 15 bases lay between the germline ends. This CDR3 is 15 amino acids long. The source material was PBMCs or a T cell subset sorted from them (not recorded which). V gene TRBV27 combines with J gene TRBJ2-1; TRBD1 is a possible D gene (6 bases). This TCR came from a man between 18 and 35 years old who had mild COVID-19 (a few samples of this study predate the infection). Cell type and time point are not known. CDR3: CASASGTRSYNEQFF. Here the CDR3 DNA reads TGTGCCAGCGCCTCGGGGACAAGGTCCTACAATGAGCAGTTCTTC.